Presented here are 15 T cell receptor beta chains from one specimen sequenced in a study of cytomegalovirus exposure and HLA in healthy donors. A multiplex PCR was run with 60 Vbeta primers and 13 Jbeta primers. Method: immunoSEQ multiplex PCR; TCRdb's copy keeps in-frame clones and lacks some. The listing contains around 140,000 clones. Input material: PBMCs. Receptors originate from a woman in her thirties or forties in good health and CMV-seropositive.

This CDR3 is CASSEVLGTSVLHEQFF. CDR3 coding DNA: TGTGCCAGCAGTGAGGTGCTTGGGACTAGCGTATTGCATGAGCAGTTCTTC. This sequence joins TRBV2 and TRBJ2-1; 10 nucleotides align to TRBD2. Germline lookup yields CDR1 SNHLY and CDR2 FYNNEI. The CDR3 consists of 17 residues. After removal of 3 bases from V and 8 bases from J, the junction contained 13 bases not matched to a gene.

The chain carries TRBV2 and TRBJ2-2; 7 bases align to TRBD1. Germline V gene sequence: CDR1 SNHLY, CDR2 FYNNEI. The CDR3 totals 15 residues. The ends lost 6 bases at V and 0 bases at J; junction bases unmatched: 4. The DNA for the CDR3 is TGTGCCAGCAGCGGACAGGACCCGAACACCGGGGAGCTGTTTTTT. Protein sequence: CASSGQDPNTGELFF.

The chain employs TRBV28 and TRBJ1-1; TRBD1 is a possible D gene (5 bases). Germline assignment: CDR1 MDHEN and CDR2 SYDVKM. CDR3 length equals 16 residues. Trimming removed 3 bases from V and 5 bases from J, with 19 bases in between. CDR3 protein: CASSFRGGQSWTEAFF. The CDR3 DNA sequence: TGTGCCAGCAGTTTTAGGGGCGGCCAGTCCTGGACTGAAGCTTTCTTT. The complete variable domain, with remaining parts taken from reference TRBV28 and TRBJ1-1, reads DVKVTQSSRYLVKRTGEKVFLECVQDMDHENMFWYRQDPGLGLRLIYFSYDVKMKEKGDIPEGYSVSREKKERFSLILESASTNQTSMYLCASSFRGGQSWTEAFFGQGTRLTVV.

The chain is built from TRBV6-6 and TRBJ1-5, with a possible D match to TRBD1 (6 bases). Trimming removed 6 bases at V and 5 bases at J, with 17 bases between. Per the germline V gene, CDR1 is MNHNY and CDR2 is SVGAGI (reference sequence). The CDR3 runs 15 residues. The CDR3 loop reads CASSRGQPGDQPQHF. The CDR3 nucleotides read TGTGCCAGCAGCCGCGGACAGCCAGGCGATCAGCCCCAGCATTTT.

This rearrangement joins TRBV29-1 to TRBJ2-2; D is perhaps TRBD2 (6 bases). Germline V CDR1 and CDR2: SQVTM, ANQGSEA. The CDR3 covers 13 residues. V was pared by 7 bases and J by 7 bases, with 16 bases between. In nucleotides, the CDR3 is TGCAGCGGTGGGGGGACTGGAGGCGGGGAGCTGTTTTTT. Its protein is CSGGGTGGGELFF.

This rearrangement joins TRBV9 to TRBJ2-3; TRBD2 matches 8 bases. Trimming cost V 0 bases and J 1 base; bases outside gene matches: 4. Per the germline V gene, CDR1 is SGDLS and CDR2 is YYNGEE. The CDR3 is 16 amino acids. The CDR3 is CASSVAGGPGTDTQYF. In nucleotides, the CDR3 is TGTGCCAGCAGCGTAGCGGGAGGGCCGGGCACAGATACGCAGTATTTT.

The J gene is TRBJ2-2, the V gene TRBV5-5; D is unclear. V lost 4 bases, J lost 6 bases, and 13 bases lay in between. Per germline, CDR1 SGHKS and CDR2 YYEKEE (reference sequence). This CDR3 is built from 14 residues. CDR3 nucleotides: TGTGCCAGCAGCCTCTCGGTTGAAGCCGGGGAGCTGTTTTTT. Translation: CASSLSVEAGELFF.

With respect to this clone: An end of the junction differs from the germline gene, which may be a read error. The genes are TRBV6-5 and TRBJ2-1; D gene uncertain. The CDR3 runs 12 residues. The germline V gene encodes CDR1 MNHEY and CDR2 SVGAGI. For the CDR3, the DNA is TGTGCCAGCAGTTACTCCAACAATGAGCAGTTCTTC. Encoded protein: CASSYSNNEQFF.

The V call is TRBV27, the J call TRBJ2-5; TRBD2 might be the D (5 bases). The CDR3 length is 13 residues. Germline CDR1 reads MNHEY; CDR2 reads SMNVEV (reference sequence). The ends were cut back, 2 bases at V and 5 bases at J, with 9 bases in the middle. The CDR3: CASSLARRETQYF. The CDR3 DNA reads as TGTGCCAGCAGTTTAGCTAGGAGGGAGACCCAGTACTTC.

The chain joins TRBV2 to TRBJ2-1, with D perhaps TRBD2 (6 bases). Trimming stripped 7 bases from V and 6 bases from J, with 16 bases between. Per germline, CDR1 SNHLY and CDR2 FYNNEI. CDR3 length: 14 amino acids. The DNA for the CDR3 is TGTGCCAGCATTTCGGCTAGCGTGGGCAATGAGCAGTTCTTC. Protein product: CASISASVGNEQFF.

The chain couples TRBV11-3 to TRBJ2-1, with 12 bases that match TRBD2. The CDR3 sequence is 18 residues long. The J segment lost 6 bases and the V segment lost 4 bases, leaving 13 bases of the junction unmatched. CDR1 is SGHNT and CDR2 is YENEEA in the germline V gene. The DNA for the CDR3 is TGTGCCAGCAGCTCTACGACTAGCGGGAGTCGCGGGGGCAATGAGCAGTTCTTC. It specifies CASSSTTSGSRGGNEQFF.

The chain has TRBV7-2 and TRBJ2-5, with 14 bases fitting TRBD2. Matching the DNA end better, TRBJ2-7 makes the J call doubtful. The CDR3 is made up of 17 amino acids. Germline V CDR1 and CDR2: SGHTA, FQGNSA. CDR3: CASSSQTSGGAGYEQYF. CDR3 sequence (DNA): TGTGCCAGCAGCTCTCAGACTAGCGGGGGGGCGGGCTACGAGCAGTACTTC.

To note about this clone: A read error may account for a junction end that differs from germline. The chain recombines TRBV7-8 with TRBJ2-7; D might be TRBD2 (5 bases). Germline assignment: CDR1 SGHVS and CDR2 FQNEAQ. The CDR3 extends over 15 amino acids. The CDR3 nucleotides are TGTGCCAGCGGCCGGGCTTTGTCGGGAAGGTACGGGCAGTACTTC. Translation gives CASGRALSGRYGQYF.

This chain joins TRBV27 and TRBJ2-7; the D gene is possibly TRBD2 (5 bases). CDR1 is MNHEY and CDR2 is SMNVEV in the germline V gene (reference sequence). Trimming left V 9 bases short and J 6 bases short, with 12 bases between. The CDR3 has 11 amino acids. CDR3 region: CASGLPGEQYF. The CDR3 DNA sequence: TGTGCCAGTGGACTTCCAGGCGAGCAGTACTTC.

The chain uses TRBV6-6 and TRBJ2-3; 9 bases agree with TRBD2. Germline V gene lookup returns CDR1 MNHNY and CDR2 SVGAGI (reference sequence). This CDR3 region has 16 residues. The V gene end was trimmed by 7 bases and the J gene end by 2 bases; junction bases not matched to a gene: 10. The CDR3 DNA reads as TGTGCCAGCACTAACAGACTAGCGGAACTCACAGATACGCAGTATTTT. This encodes CASTNRLAELTDTQYF.